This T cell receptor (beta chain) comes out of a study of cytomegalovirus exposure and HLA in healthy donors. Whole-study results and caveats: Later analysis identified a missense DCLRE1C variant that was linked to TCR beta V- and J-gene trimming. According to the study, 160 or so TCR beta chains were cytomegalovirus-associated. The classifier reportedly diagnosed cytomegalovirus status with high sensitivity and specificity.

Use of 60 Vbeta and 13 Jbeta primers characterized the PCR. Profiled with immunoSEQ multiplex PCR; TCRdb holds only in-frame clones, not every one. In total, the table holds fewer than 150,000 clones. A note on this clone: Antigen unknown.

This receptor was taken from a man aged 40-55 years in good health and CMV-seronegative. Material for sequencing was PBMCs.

The DNA of the CDR3 is TGTGCCAGCAGTTACTCGGGGGCAGGGCAATACGAGCAGTACTTC. Its translation: CASSYSGAGQYEQYF. The V gene is TRBV6-5, the J gene TRBJ2-7; D is possibly TRBD1 (6 bases). CDR1 is MNHEY, CDR2 SVGAGI, per germline. This CDR3 comprises 15 residues. Between the trimmed V and J ends, which lost 0 bases and 4 bases, there was a span of 13 bases.